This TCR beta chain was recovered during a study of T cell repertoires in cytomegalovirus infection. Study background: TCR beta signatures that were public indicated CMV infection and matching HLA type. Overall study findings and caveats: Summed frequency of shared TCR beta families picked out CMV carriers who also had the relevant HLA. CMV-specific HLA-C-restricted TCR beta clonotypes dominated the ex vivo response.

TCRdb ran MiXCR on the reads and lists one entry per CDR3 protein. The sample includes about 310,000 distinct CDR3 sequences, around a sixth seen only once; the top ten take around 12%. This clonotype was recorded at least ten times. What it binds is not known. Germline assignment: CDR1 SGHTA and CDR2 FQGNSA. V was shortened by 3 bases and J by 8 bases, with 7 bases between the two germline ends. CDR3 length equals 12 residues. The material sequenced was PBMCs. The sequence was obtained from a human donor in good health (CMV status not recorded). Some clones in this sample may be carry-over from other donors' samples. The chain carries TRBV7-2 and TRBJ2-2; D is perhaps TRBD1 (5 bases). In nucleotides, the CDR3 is TGTGCCAGCAGCTTTCCAGGGGGGGAGCTGTTTTTT. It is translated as CASSFPGGELFF.